These T cell receptor beta chains were read from a single sample in a study of shared clonotypes between healthy human individuals. Data came from immunoSEQ multiplex PCR; TCRdb stores just in-frame clones and leaves some out. This table holds about 2.1 million clones, under 95% found once. Sequenced sample: naive CD8+ T cells from PBMCs. Receptors originate from a man between 18 and 29 years old in good health. Some clones in this sample may be carry-over from other donors' samples. Both conserved end residues are part of each CDR3. D genes are given only for firm matches. Size tells how often a clone was seen (once, few, many) or the class of an expanded clone, and some rows leave it out.

v_gene	d_gene	abundance	j_gene	CDR3nt	CDR3aa
TRBV27	-	-	TRBJ1-2	TGTGCCAGCAGTTTGTCGGGACGAAACGCGGCAGGTGGCTACACCTTC	CASSLSGRNAAGGYTF
TRBV7-9	TRBD2	-	TRBJ2-3	TGTGCCAGCAGCTTAAGAGCGGGATCGACAGATACGCAGTATTTT	CASSLRAGSTDTQYF
TRBV30	TRBD1	-	TRBJ1-1	TGTGCCTGGAGAGCGACAGGGATGAACACTGAAGCTTTCTTT	CAWRATGMNTEAFF
TRBV6-1	TRBD2	-	TRBJ2-7	TGTGCCAGCACCGAGCGAGCGGGGTACTCCTACGAGCAGTACTTC	CASTERAGYSYEQYF
TRBV7-9	TRBD1	-	TRBJ2-5	TGTGCCAGCAGCTCCCCCGGGACAGCTAAAGAGACCCAGTACTTC	CASSSPGTAKETQYF
TRBV4-3	-	-	TRBJ2-1	TGCGCCAGCAGCCAAGATGGATCGGCCGACAATGAGCAGTTCTTC	CASSQDGSADNEQFF
TRBV7-9	TRBD2	once	TRBJ2-2	TGTGCCAGCAGCTCTAGACTAGCGGGAGGGCCACGAGACACCGGGGAGCTGTTTTTT	CASSSRLAGGPRDTGELFF
TRBV27	TRBD1	-	TRBJ2-7	TGTGCCAGCAGTCCCCGGGACAGGGGCAACGAGCAGTACTTC	CASSPRDRGNEQYF
TRBV4-1	-	once	TRBJ2-7	TGCGCCAGCAGCCAAGATCGGTACCAGCCTTACGAGCAGTACTTC	CASSQDRYQPYEQYF
TRBV4-3	TRBD1	-	TRBJ2-3	TGCGCCAGCAGCCAGTCGAGCGGACAGGGCCCTGAGAGTAGCACAGATACGCAGTATTTT	CASSQSSGQGPESSTDTQYF
TRBV28	TRBD2	-	TRBJ2-7	TGTGCCAGCAGTTTAATAATTAGACGGGGGGTTGACGAGCAGTACTTC	CASSLIIRRGVDEQYF
TRBV12-5	-	-	TRBJ1-2	TGTGCTAGTGGTTCCGGCGGGTACGGCTACACCTTC	CASGSGGYGYTF
TRBV5-1	-	-	TRBJ2-1	TGCGCCAGCAGGTGGGGGAATGAGCAGTTCTTC	CASRWGNEQFF
TRBV6-5	-	few	TRBJ1-1	TGTGCCAGCAGGGAAAGGGCGGGGGTCACTGAAGCTTTCTTT	CASRERAGVTEAFF
TRBV7-8	-	-	TRBJ2-7	TGTGCCAGCAGCTTAGTTGCTGGTTGGGAAAAGGGGTACTACGAGCAGTACTTC	CASSLVAGWEKGYYEQYF
TRBV7-8	-	-	TRBJ2-1	TGTGCCAGCAGTTTCGTCGATAATGAGCAGTTCTTC	CASSFVDNEQFF
TRBV4-1	-	-	TRBJ2-3	TGCGCCAGCGCCCTTGGGCCGGGGGTCGGGGCATTGGATACGCAGTATTTT	CASALGPGVGALDTQYF
TRBV28	TRBD1	-	TRBJ2-7	TGTGCCAGCAGTTTATCAGCGACAGGGAGTTTGTCCGAGCAGTACTTC	CASSLSATGSLSEQYF
TRBV29-1	-	-	TRBJ2-3	TGCAGCGTTGAGCTAGGATCGGATACGCAGTATTTT	CSVELGSDTQYF
TRBV19	-	-	TRBJ1-5	TGTGCCAGTAGTATAGGTGGGCAGCCCCAGCATTTT	CASSIGGQPQHF
TRBV7-6	-	-	TRBJ1-1	TGTGCCAGCAGCGCGGAACACGACTTGAACACTGAAGCTTTCTTT	CASSAEHDLNTEAFF
TRBV27	-	-	TRBJ1-1	TGTGCCAGCAGTTTATTCGGGAATTTGAACACTGAAGCTTTCTTT	CASSLFGNLNTEAFF
TRBV13	-	-	TRBJ2-1	TGTGCCAGCAGCCCACCCTCCAGGAACAATGAGCAGTTCTTC	CASSPPSRNNEQFF
TRBV7-6	-	-	TRBJ2-7	TGTGCCAGCAGTCAAATCGGGGTCGAGCAGTACTTC	CASSQIGVEQYF
TRBV4-1	-	-	TRBJ2-5	TGCGCCAGCAGCCGCGAAGCGGGCTACTTCCAAGAGACCCAGTACTTC	CASSREAGYFQETQYF
TRBV11-1	TRBD2	-	TRBJ2-7	TGTGCCAGCAGCCTTAGCGGGGGAACCTACGAGCAGTACTTC	CASSLSGGTYEQYF
TRBV4-1	-	-	TRBJ2-6	TGCGCCAGCAGCCAAGAACCGGGCGGCTTCCAGAGCTCTGGGGCCAACGTCCTGACTTTC	CASSQEPGGFQSSGANVLTF
TRBV30	TRBD1	-	TRBJ1-3	TGTGCCTGGAGGGGCCGGGACAGGGGCTCTGGAAACACCATATATTTT	CAWRGRDRGSGNTIYF
TRBV2	-	-	TRBJ2-5	TGTGCCAGCAGCCCCGACACCGAGGGGTCAGAGACCCAGTACTTC	CASSPDTEGSETQYF
TRBV7-9	TRBD1	-	TRBJ1-3	TGTGCCAGCAGCCCAAGGGGGCCGGCTGGAAACACCATATATTTT	CASSPRGPAGNTIYF
TRBV19	-	-	TRBJ1-1	TGTGCCAGTAGTATTGGTTGGACTGAAGCTTTCTTT	CASSIGWTEAFF
TRBV10-3	-	-	TRBJ1-1	TGTGCCATCAGTGAGTCGAGTTGGGGAACTGAAGCTTTCTTT	CAISESSWGTEAFF
TRBV9	-	-	TRBJ2-1	TGTGCCAGCAGCGTATCCGGATTAAATGAGCAGTTCTTC	CASSVSGLNEQFF
TRBV9	TRBD2	-	TRBJ2-1	TGTGCCAGCAGCGTCCGACTAGCGGACTACAATGAGCAGTTCTTC	CASSVRLADYNEQFF
TRBV7-2	TRBD1	-	TRBJ1-1	TGTGCCAGCAGCCTTGGGACAGGTCCTTTGAACACTGAAGCTTTCTTT	CASSLGTGPLNTEAFF
TRBV9	-	-	TRBJ1-1	TGTGCCAGCAGCGTAGTTCTACGGGGGACGACTGAAGCTTTCTTT	CASSVVLRGTTEAFF
TRBV7-8	TRBD2	-	TRBJ2-7	TGTGCCAGCAGCTTAGTAGCGGGAGTAACCCACGAGCAGTACTTC	CASSLVAGVTHEQYF
TRBV5-1	-	once	TRBJ2-1	TGCGCCAGCAGCTTGTCCAGCTCCTACAATGAGCAGTTCTTC	CASSLSSSYNEQFF
TRBV28	TRBD1	-	TRBJ1-1	TGTGCCAGCAGCCCCCCCGACGGGACAGGGGCCTTTTCGACTGAAGCTTTCTTT	CASSPPDGTGAFSTEAFF
TRBV27	TRBD2	few	TRBJ2-1	TGTGCCAGCAGTCCAGTGGCTAGCGGGAGAGATGAGCAGTTCTTC	CASSPVASGRDEQFF
TRBV12-2	-	-	TRBJ2-7	TGTGCAAGTCGCTTAGTGCGGGAGCCCTACGAGCAGTACTTC	CASRLVREPYEQYF
TRBV6-6	TRBD2	-	TRBJ2-7	TGTGCCAGCAGTTACTCAAGCGGGACCTACGAGCAGTACTTC	CASSYSSGTYEQYF
TRBV4-1	-	-	TRBJ2-1	TGCGCCAGCAGCCAAGCTGGGCCCAACCCTGGCCCCTACAATGAGCAGTTCTTC	CASSQAGPNPGPYNEQFF
TRBV14	TRBD1	-	TRBJ1-2	TGTGCCAGCAGCCCTCCTAGGGACAGAGCTAACTATGGCTACACCTTC	CASSPPRDRANYGYTF
TRBV19	-	-	TRBJ1-2	TGTGCCAGTAGTAAAGACAGGCCCGTGGAATATGGCTACACCTTC	CASSKDRPVEYGYTF
TRBV29-1	-	-	TRBJ1-3	TGCAGCGTATTTGGGGGGGACGTTGGAAACACCATATATTTT	CSVFGGDVGNTIYF
TRBV2	-	-	TRBJ1-1	TGTGCCAGCAATTGGCAGAATCTGGAGGCTTTCTTT	CASNWQNLEAFF
TRBV7-9	-	-	TRBJ1-2	TGTGCCAGCAGCTCGTCGGTCCCGCCCTATGGCTACACCTTC	CASSSSVPPYGYTF
TRBV2	-	once	TRBJ1-5	TGTGCCAGCAGAACGGACAGTTATAGCAATCAGCCCCAGCATTTT	CASRTDSYSNQPQHF
TRBV7-3	-	-	TRBJ1-2	TGTGCCAGCACCGAGGACCGCTCGCCCCAATCTTTTAACTATGGCTACACCTTC	CASTEDRSPQSFNYGYTF
TRBV28	-	-	TRBJ2-7	TGTGCCAGCAGCCCAGTTCTTCACGAGCAGTACTTC	CASSPVLHEQYF
TRBV27	-	few	TRBJ2-7	TGTGCCAGCAGTTGGGGAAAGGGCTACGAGCAGTACTTC	CASSWGKGYEQYF
TRBV7-8	-	-	TRBJ2-3	TGTGCCAGCAGCGAAAGCTTCGCAGATACGCAGTATTTT	CASSESFADTQYF